This passage covers 20 T cell receptor beta chains from one sample sequenced in a study of T cells in localized non-small cell lung cancer. Clones were sequenced by immunoSEQ multiplex PCR, and TCRdb holds only the in-frame ones, with some missing. The sample includes 75,000 to 95,000 clones, around 80% of them seen just once. The starting material was PBMCs, obtained before any cancer treatment. These receptor sequences come from a man between 40 and 75 years old with stage II squamous cell lung carcinoma.

This CDR3 reads CSVEAGSHTEAFF. The CDR3 bases are TGCAGCGTTGAAGCCGGCAGTCACACTGAAGCTTTCTTT. The rearrangement uses TRBV29-1 and TRBJ1-1; D gene ambiguous. The V end lost 1 base, the J end lost 3 bases, and 9 bases lay between the germline ends. CDR3 length: 13 amino acids. Germline CDR1 reads SQVTM; CDR2 reads ANQGSEA.

The chain couples TRBV5-1 to TRBJ1-1; D might be TRBD1 (5 bases). The V end was cut by 5 bases, the J end by 0 bases, with 11 bases between. This CDR3 is built from 14 residues. Per germline, CDR1 SGHRS and CDR2 YFSETQ. This chain's CDR3 is CASSSGHLNTEAFF. The CDR3 DNA reads as TGCGCCAGCAGTTCCGGACACCTGAACACTGAAGCTTTCTTT.

The V and J genes are TRBV9 and TRBJ2-7, with TRBD1 matching 8 bases. Germline V gene data show CDR1 as SGDLS and CDR2 as YYNGEE. After removal of 1 base from V and 5 bases from J, the junction contained 8 bases not matched to a gene. The CDR3 is 15 residues long. The CDR3 DNA is TGTGCCAGCAGCGTATCACAGACAGGGGACCACGAGCAGTACTTC. It specifies CASSVSQTGDHEQYF.

This clone was counted once. The chain uses TRBV6-5 and TRBJ1-2; possible D gene TRBD1, 5 bases. The CDR3 totals 15 residues. The ends were cut back, 5 bases at V and 0 bases at J, with 13 bases in the middle. The germline V gene encodes CDR1 MNHEY and CDR2 SVGAGI. CDR3: CASSPGTYSNYGYTF. The DNA for the CDR3 is TGTGCCAGCAGTCCAGGGACCTACTCTAACTATGGCTACACCTTC.

The genes are TRBV5-4 and TRBJ1-2, with D maybe TRBD1 (5 bases). The CDR3 is 13 residues long. CDR1 is SGHNT and CDR2 is YYREEE in the germline V gene (reference sequence). The ends were cut back, 1 base at V and 3 bases at J, with 7 bases in the middle. CDR3 sequence reads: CASSLQGDYGYTF. CDR3 coding DNA: TGTGCCAGCAGCTTGCAAGGGGACTATGGCTACACCTTC. Together with reference TRBV5-4 and TRBJ1-2, the CDR3 gives the full variable domain: ETGVTQSPTHLIKTRGQQVTLRCSSQSGHNTVSWYQQALGQGPQFIFQYYREEENGRGNFPPRFSGLQFPNYSSELNVNALELDDSALYLCASSLQGDYGYTFGSGTRLTVV.

This clone was seen only once. The V call is TRBV5-1, the J call TRBJ1-1; possibly TRBD1 for D (5 bases). Germline loops: CDR1 SGHRS, CDR2 YFSETQ. This CDR3 has 14 residues. V lost 0 bases to trimming and J lost 6 bases, with 12 bases between them. The CDR3 sequence is CASSLGEGYPEAFF. The CDR3 coding sequence is TGCGCCAGCAGCTTGGGGGAGGGGTACCCTGAAGCTTTCTTT.

This chain uses TRBV9 with TRBJ1-2, with D possibly being TRBD1 (6 bases). Trimming pared 4 bases from V and 4 bases from J, leaving 17 bases between. The CDR3 is made up of 15 amino acids. Per the germline V gene, CDR1 is SGDLS and CDR2 is YYNGEE. CDR3 in amino acids: CASSLPGQGSYGYTF. The CDR3 bases are TGTGCCAGCAGCCTACCCGGGCAGGGGTCCTATGGCTACACCTTC. The whole variable domain, remainder taken from reference TRBV9 and TRBJ1-2, is DSGVTQTPKHLITATGQRVTLRCSPRSGDLSVYWYQQSLDQGLQFLIQYYNGEERAKGNILERFSAQQFPDLHSELNLSSLELGDSALYFCASSLPGQGSYGYTFGSGTRLTVV.

The gene calls are TRBV5-4 and TRBJ2-1; 7 positions match TRBD2. The trim removed 0 bases at V and 7 bases at J, leaving 7 bases unmatched. The CDR3 is 15 amino acids. Germline CDR1 is SGHNT and CDR2 is YYREEE (reference sequence). CDR3 bases: TGTGCCAGCAGCTTGGACTCTGGGAGGGGAAATGAGCAGTTCTTC. Protein product: CASSLDSGRGNEQFF. The whole variable domain, remainder taken from reference TRBV5-4 and TRBJ2-1, is ETGVTQSPTHLIKTRGQQVTLRCSSQSGHNTVSWYQQALGQGPQFIFQYYREEENGRGNFPPRFSGLQFPNYSSELNVNALELDDSALYLCASSLDSGRGNEQFFGPGTRLTVL.

This clone was found once. The chain is built from TRBV5-1 and TRBJ2-3, with D hard to call. The CDR3 loop spans 15 amino acids. The V end lost 4 bases, the J end lost 3 bases, and 15 bases lay between the germline ends. Germline CDR1 SGHRS, CDR2 YFSETQ. The CDR3 here is CASSLPVVGTDTQYF. The DNA for the CDR3 is TGCGCCAGCAGCCTCCCGGTGGTCGGGACAGATACGCAGTATTTT.

The V call is TRBV7-9, the J call TRBJ2-3; tentatively, D is TRBD2 (6 bases). The CDR3 length is 17 residues. V was pared by 5 bases and J by 2 bases, with 20 bases between. The germline V gene has CDR1 SEHNR and CDR2 FQNEAQ (reference sequence). CDR3 loop: CASSLGLSRGTTDTQYF. The CDR3 DNA is TGTGCCAGCAGCCTAGGTCTTTCACGGGGGACCACAGATACGCAGTATTTT.

This clone was seen once. The rearrangement links TRBV4-1 to TRBJ1-6, with D perhaps TRBD1 (6 bases). Per germline, CDR1 MGHRA and CDR2 YSYEKL. The CDR3 sequence is 13 residues long. Trimming pared 6 bases from V and 7 bases from J, leaving 10 bases between. The CDR3 DNA reads as TGCGCCAGCAGTCTCAGGGGAAATTCACCCCTCCACTTT. Translated, it gives CASSLRGNSPLHF.

V gene TRBV4-1 combines with J gene TRBJ2-1, with D uncertain. CDR1 is MGHRA, CDR2 YSYEKL, per germline. The ends were cut back, 4 bases at V and 8 bases at J, with 12 bases in the middle. The CDR3 has 13 residues. The CDR3 sequence is CASSLTPEDEQFF. DNA for the CDR3: TGCGCCAGCAGCCTAACCCCAGAGGATGAGCAGTTCTTC.

This clone was seen more than once but under ten times. The chain uses TRBV6-5 and TRBJ1-1, with TRBD1 matching 9 bases. This CDR3 contains 13 residues. Trimming took 5 bases from V and 8 from J; bases not matched to a gene: 6. CDR1 is MNHEY, CDR2 SVGAGI, per germline. CDR3: CASSRTGGSEAFF. The CDR3 DNA is TGTGCCAGCAGTCGAACAGGGGGCAGCGAAGCTTTCTTT.

The V and J genes are TRBV15 and TRBJ1-1; D remains ambiguous. Germline CDR1 and CDR2: LNHNV and YYDKDF (reference sequence). The CDR3 extends over 13 amino acids. Trimming took off 6 bases at V and 6 bases at J, with 14 bases between the two ends. This chain's CDR3 is CATRTGGLPEAFF. CDR3 in DNA: TGTGCCACCAGGACGGGAGGGTTACCTGAAGCTTTCTTT.

This clone has just a few counts. The chain employs TRBV7-2 and TRBJ1-3; 8 positions match TRBD1. CDR1 SGHTA and CDR2 FQGNSA come from the germline V gene. The CDR3 sequence is 16 residues long. After removal of 5 bases from V and 0 bases from J, the junction contained 6 bases not matched to a gene. CDR3 sequence (DNA): TGTGCCAGCAGCCTCTTTACAGGGGGCTCTGGAAACACCATATATTTT. Translating it yields CASSLFTGGSGNTIYF. The full variable domain, in which reference TRBV7-2 and TRBJ1-3 provide the parts outside the CDR3, is GAGVSQSPSNKVTEKGKDVELRCDPISGHTALYWYRQSLGQGLEFLIYFQGNSAPDKSGLPSDRFSAERTGGSVSTLTIQRTQQEDSAVYLCASSLFTGGSGNTIYFGEGSWLTVV.

The rearrangement uses TRBV5-4 and TRBJ1-1, with unresolved D. The CDR3 length is 14 residues. The V end was cut by 0 bases, the J end by 3 bases, with 9 bases between. The germline gives CDR1 SGHNT, CDR2 YYREEE (reference sequence). The CDR3 protein is CASSLGQSYTEAFF. CDR3 DNA sequence: TGTGCCAGCAGCTTGGGGCAGTCTTACACTGAAGCTTTCTTT.

This chain connects TRBV9 to TRBJ2-1; TRBD2 aligns across 9 bases. The CDR3 has 15 amino acids. Per the germline V gene, CDR1 is SGDLS and CDR2 is YYNGEE. J was trimmed by 8 bases and V by 0 bases; bases with no gene match: 6. This CDR3 reads CASSVAAGGPYEQFF. The CDR3 DNA sequence: TGTGCCAGCAGCGTAGCGGCGGGAGGGCCGTATGAGCAGTTCTTC.

The chain carries TRBV4-1 and TRBJ2-5; tentatively, D is TRBD1 (6 bases). Trimming took 4 bases from V and 1 from J, leaving 16 bases between them. CDR3 size: 16 residues. Germline CDR1 MGHRA, CDR2 YSYEKL. CDR3 DNA: TGCGCCAGCAGCCCAATCTTCAGGGGCCGCCAAGAGACCCAGTACTTC. Its protein product is CASSPIFRGRQETQYF.

The chain carries TRBV6-5 and TRBJ1-4; D is unclear. V shed 7 bases and J shed 10 bases, with 16 bases lying between them. The CDR3 spans 13 residues. Germline lookup yields CDR1 MNHEY and CDR2 SVGAGI. CDR3 in amino acids: CASKTERKSKLFF. CDR3 DNA: TGTGCCAGCAAAACGGAAAGGAAGTCAAAACTGTTTTTT.

The chain employs TRBV9 and TRBJ2-7; 8 bases map to TRBD1. Germline values: CDR1 SGDLS, CDR2 YYNGEE. This CDR3 has 18 residues. The V gene end was trimmed by 4 bases and the J gene end by 2 bases; junction bases not matched to a gene: 17. In DNA form, the CDR3 reads TGTGCCAGCAGCCTATCCGGGACAGGCGGCTTGGGGACCTACGAGCAGTACTTC. It translates to CASSLSGTGGLGTYEQYF.